This section outlines one T cell receptor (beta chain) sequence together with its context. This sample is part of a study of blood T cell repertoires in COVID-19. Study at large: The United States, Italy and Spain provided the acute and convalescent COVID-19 samples. The analysed material was cDNA or gDNA that came from T cells, B-cell-depleted T cells, or PBMCs.

In germline, CDR1 is KGHDR, CDR2 SFDVKD. After removal of 2 bases from V and 5 bases from J, the junction contained 13 bases not matched to a gene. This CDR3 contains 17 residues. Original methodology: Estimation of nucleated cell counts relied on the amplification of reference gene primers. The data were produced by immunoSEQ multiplex PCR, yet TCRdb's version contains in-frame clones alone and is incomplete. That table furnishes V, J and clone size, whereas the DNA furnished D and trimming. Of 20,000 to 30,000 clones listed, around 94% are singletons. The source is a human donor in a cohort sampled during active COVID-19. This chain uses TRBV24-1 with TRBJ2-5, with TRBD2 matching over 7 bases. Sequenced sample: peripheral blood. The CDR3 protein is CATSDSGLGSARETQYF. CDR3 nucleotides: TGTGCCACCAGTGATTCCGGACTAGGCTCTGCGCGGGAGACCCAGTACTTC.